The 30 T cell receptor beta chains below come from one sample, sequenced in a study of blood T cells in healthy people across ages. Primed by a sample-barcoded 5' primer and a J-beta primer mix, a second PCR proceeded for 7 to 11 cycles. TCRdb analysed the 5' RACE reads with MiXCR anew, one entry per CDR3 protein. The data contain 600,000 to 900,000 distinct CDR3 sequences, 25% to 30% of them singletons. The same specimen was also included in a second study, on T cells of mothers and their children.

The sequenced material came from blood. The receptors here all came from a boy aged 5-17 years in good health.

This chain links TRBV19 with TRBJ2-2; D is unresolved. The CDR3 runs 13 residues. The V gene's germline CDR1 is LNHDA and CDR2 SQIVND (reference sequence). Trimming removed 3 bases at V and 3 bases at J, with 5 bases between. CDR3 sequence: CASSILDTGELFF. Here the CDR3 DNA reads TGTGCCAGTAGTATTCTAGACACCGGGGAGCTGTTTTTT.

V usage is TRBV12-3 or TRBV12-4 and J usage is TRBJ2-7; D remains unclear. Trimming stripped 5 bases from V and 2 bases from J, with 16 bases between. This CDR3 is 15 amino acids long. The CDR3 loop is CASSPRGERTYEQYF. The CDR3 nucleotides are TGTGCCAGCAGTCCCCGAGGAGAGCGTACCTACGAGCAGTACTTC.

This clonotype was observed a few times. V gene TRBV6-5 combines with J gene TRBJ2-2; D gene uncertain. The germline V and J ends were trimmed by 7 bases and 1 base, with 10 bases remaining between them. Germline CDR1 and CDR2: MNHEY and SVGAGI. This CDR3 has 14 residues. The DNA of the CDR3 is TGTGCCAGCACCGTTACAGTGAACACCGGGGAGCTGTTTTTT. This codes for CASTVTVNTGELFF.

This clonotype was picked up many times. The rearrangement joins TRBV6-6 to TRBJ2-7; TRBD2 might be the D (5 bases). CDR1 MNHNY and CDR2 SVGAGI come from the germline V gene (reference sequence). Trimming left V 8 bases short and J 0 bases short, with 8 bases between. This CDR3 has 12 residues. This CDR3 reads CASRGASYEQYF. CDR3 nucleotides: TGTGCCAGCCGGGGAGCCTCCTACGAGCAGTACTTC.

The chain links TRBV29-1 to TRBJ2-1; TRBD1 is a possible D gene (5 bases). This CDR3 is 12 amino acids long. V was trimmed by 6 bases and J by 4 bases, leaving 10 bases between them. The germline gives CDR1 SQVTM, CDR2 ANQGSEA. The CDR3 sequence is CSVGQGYNEQFF. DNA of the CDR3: TGCAGCGTCGGTCAGGGTTACAATGAGCAGTTCTTC.

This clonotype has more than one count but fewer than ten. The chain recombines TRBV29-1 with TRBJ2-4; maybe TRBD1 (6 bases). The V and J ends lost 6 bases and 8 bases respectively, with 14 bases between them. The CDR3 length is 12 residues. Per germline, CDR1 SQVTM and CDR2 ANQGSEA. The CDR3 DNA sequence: TGCAGCGTCCAGGGGTTGGAGGACATTCAGTACTTC. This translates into CSVQGLEDIQYF.

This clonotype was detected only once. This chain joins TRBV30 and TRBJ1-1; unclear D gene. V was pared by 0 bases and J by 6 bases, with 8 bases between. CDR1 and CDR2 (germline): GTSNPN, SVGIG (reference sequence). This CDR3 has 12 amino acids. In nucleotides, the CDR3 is TGTGCCTGGAGTGTAACGGGAGCTGAAGCTTTCTTT. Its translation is CAWSVTGAEAFF.

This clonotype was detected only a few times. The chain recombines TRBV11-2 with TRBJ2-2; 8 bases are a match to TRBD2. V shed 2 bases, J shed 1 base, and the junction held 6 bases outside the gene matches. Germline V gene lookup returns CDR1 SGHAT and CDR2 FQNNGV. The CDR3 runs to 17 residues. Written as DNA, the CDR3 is TGTGCCAGCAGCTTATGGCGGGAGGCCAAGAACACCGGGGAGCTGTTTTTT. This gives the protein CASSLWREAKNTGELFF. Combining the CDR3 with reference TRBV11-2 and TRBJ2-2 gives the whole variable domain EAGVAQSPRYKIIEKRQSVAFWCNPISGHATLYWYQQILGQGPKLLIQFQNNGVVDDSQLPKDRFSAERLKGVDSTLKIQPAKLEDSAVYLCASSLWREAKNTGELFFGEGSRLTVL.

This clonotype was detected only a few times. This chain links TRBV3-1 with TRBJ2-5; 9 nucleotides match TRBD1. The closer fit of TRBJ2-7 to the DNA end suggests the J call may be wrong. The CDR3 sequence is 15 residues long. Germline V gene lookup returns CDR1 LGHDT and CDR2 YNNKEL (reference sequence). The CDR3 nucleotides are TGTGCCAGCAGCCAAGCCGGGACAGGGAACTACGAGCAGTACTTC. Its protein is CASSQAGTGNYEQYF.

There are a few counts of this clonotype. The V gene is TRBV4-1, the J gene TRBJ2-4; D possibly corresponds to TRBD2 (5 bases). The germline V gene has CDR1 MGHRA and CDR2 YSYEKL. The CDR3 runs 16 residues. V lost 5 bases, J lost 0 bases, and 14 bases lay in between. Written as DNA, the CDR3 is TGCGCCAGCAGCATCATCGGGGTTTTAGCCAAAAACATTCAGTACTTC. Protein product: CASSIIGVLAKNIQYF.

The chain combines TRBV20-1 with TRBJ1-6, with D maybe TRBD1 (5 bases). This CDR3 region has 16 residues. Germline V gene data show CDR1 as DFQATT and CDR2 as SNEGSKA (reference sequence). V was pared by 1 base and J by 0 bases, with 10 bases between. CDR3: CSARGAGSSYNSPLHF. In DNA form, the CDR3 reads TGCAGTGCTAGAGGGGCAGGGAGCTCCTATAATTCACCCCTCCACTTT.

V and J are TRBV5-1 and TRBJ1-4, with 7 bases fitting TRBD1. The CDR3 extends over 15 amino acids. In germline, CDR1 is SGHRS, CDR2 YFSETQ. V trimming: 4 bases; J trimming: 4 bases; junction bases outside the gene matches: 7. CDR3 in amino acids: CASSRTGGGNEKLFF. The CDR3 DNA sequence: TGCGCCAGCAGCAGGACAGGAGGGGGTAATGAAAAACTGTTTTTT.

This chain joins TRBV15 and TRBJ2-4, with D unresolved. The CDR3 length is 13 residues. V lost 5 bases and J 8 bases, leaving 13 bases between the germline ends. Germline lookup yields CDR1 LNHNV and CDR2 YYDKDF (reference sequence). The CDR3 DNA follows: TGTGCCACCAGCGGAGCCGGCTCGGACATTCAGTACTTC. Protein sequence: CATSGAGSDIQYF.

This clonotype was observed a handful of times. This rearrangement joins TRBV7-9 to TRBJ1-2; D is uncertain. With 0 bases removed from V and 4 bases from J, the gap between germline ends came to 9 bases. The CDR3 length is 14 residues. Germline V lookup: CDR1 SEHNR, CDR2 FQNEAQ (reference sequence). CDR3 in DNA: TGTGCCAGCAGCTTAGCCCCTCATGGCTATGGCTACACCTTC. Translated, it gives CASSLAPHGYGYTF.

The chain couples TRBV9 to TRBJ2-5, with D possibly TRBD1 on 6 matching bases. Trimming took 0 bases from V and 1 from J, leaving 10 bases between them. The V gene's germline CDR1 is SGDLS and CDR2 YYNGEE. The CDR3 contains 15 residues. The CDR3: CASSVGTALQETQYF. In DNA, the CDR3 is TGTGCCAGCAGCGTAGGGACAGCCCTCCAAGAGACCCAGTACTTC.

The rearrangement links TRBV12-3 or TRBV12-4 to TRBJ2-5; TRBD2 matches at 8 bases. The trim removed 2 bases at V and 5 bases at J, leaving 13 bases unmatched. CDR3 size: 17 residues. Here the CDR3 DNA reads TGTGCCAGCAGTTTATGGGTCTGGCGGGGGGAAGAGGAGACCCAGTACTTC. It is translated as CASSLWVWRGEEETQYF.

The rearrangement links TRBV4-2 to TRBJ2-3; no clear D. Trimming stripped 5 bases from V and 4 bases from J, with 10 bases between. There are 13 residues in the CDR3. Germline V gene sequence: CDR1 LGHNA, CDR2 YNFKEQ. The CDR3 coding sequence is TGTGCCAGCAGCTTCCTAGGCGCAGATACGCAGTATTTT. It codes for CASSFLGADTQYF.

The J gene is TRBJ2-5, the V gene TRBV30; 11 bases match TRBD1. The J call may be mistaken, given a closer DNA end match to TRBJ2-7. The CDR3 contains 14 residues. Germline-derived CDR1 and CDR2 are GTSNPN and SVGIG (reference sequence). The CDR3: CAWGRGQGAYEQYF. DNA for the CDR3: TGTGCCTGGGGGAGGGGACAGGGGGCCTACGAGCAGTACTTC.

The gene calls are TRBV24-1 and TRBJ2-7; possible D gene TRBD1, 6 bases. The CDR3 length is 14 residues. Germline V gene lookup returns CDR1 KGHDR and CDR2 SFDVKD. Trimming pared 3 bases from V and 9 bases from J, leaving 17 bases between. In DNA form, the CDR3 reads TGTGCCACCAGTGATCCATGGACAGTCGTTGGGCAGTACTTC. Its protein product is CATSDPWTVVGQYF.

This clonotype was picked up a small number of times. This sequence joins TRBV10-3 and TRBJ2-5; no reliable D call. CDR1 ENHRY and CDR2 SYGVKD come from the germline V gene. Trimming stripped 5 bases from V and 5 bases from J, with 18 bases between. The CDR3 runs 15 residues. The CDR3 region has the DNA TGTGCCATCAGTACCGGGTCGAAACCCGGGGAGACCCAGTACTTC. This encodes CAISTGSKPGETQYF.

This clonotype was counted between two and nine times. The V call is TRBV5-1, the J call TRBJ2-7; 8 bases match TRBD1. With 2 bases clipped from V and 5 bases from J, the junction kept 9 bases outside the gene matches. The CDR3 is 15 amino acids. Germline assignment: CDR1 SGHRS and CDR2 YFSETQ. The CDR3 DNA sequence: TGCGCCAGCAGCTTAATGGGCAGGGGGCTCGACGAGCAGTACTTC. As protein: CASSLMGRGLDEQYF.

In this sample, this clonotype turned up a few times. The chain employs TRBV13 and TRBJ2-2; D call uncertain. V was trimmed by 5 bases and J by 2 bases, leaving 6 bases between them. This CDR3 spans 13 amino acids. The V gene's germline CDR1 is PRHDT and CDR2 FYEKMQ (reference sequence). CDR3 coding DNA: TGTGCCAGCAGCCCCATAAACACCGGGGAGCTGTTTTTT. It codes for CASSPINTGELFF. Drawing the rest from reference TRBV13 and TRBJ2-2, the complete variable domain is AAGVIQSPRHLIKEKRETATLKCYPIPRHDTVYWYQQGPGQDPQFLISFYEKMQSDKGSIPDRFSAQQFSDYHSELNMSSLELGDSALYFCASSPINTGELFFGEGSRLTVL.

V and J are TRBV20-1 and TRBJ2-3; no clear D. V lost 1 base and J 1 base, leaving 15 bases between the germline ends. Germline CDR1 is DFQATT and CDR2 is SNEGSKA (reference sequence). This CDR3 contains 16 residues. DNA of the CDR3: TGCAGTGCTAGAGGCCATCGAGCGTTGGGCACAGATACGCAGTATTTT. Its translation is CSARGHRALGTDTQYF.

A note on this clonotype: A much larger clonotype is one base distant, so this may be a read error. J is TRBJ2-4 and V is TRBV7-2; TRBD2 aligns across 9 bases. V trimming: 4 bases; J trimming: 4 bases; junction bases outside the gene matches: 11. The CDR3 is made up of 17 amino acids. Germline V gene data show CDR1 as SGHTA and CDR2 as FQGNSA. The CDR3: CASSSALAGGPKNIQYF. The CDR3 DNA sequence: TGTGCCAGCAGCTCCGCGTTGGCGGGGGGGCCGAAAAACATTCAGTACTTC.

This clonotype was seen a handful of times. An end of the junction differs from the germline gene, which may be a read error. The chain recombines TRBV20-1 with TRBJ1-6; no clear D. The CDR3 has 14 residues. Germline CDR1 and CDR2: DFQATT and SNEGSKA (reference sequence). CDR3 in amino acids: CSARDGKNNSPLHF. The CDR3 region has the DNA TGCAGTGCCAGAGACGGAAAGAATAATTCACCCCTCCACTTT.

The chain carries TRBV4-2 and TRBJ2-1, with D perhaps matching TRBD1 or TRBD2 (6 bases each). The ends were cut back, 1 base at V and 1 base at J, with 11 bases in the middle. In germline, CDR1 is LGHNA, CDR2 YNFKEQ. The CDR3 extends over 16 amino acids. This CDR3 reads CASSQVEGGSYNEQFF. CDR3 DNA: TGTGCCAGCAGCCAAGTGGAGGGGGGATCCTACAATGAGCAGTTCTTC.

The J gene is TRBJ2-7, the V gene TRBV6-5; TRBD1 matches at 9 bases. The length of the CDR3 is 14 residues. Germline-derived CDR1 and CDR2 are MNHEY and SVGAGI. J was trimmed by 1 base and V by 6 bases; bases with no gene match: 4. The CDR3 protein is CASRTGQGSYEQYF. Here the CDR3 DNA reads TGTGCCAGCAGGACGGGACAGGGATCCTACGAGCAGTACTTC.

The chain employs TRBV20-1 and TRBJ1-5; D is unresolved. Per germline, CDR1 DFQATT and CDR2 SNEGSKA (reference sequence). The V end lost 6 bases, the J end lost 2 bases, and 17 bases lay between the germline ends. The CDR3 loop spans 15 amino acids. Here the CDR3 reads CSAKSGEAGNQPQHF. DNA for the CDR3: TGCAGTGCCAAGTCCGGGGAGGCGGGCAATCAGCCCCAGCATTTT.

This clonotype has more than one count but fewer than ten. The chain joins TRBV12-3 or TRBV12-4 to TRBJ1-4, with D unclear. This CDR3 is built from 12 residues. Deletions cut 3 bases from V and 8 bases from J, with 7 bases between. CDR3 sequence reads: CASSFRAEKLFF. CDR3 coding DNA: TGTGCCAGCAGTTTTCGAGCAGAAAAACTGTTTTTT.

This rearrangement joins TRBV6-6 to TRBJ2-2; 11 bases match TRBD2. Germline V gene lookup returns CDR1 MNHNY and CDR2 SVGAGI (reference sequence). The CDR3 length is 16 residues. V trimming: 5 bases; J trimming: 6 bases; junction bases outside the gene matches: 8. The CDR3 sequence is CASSRTSGGTAGELFF. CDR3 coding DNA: TGTGCCAGCAGTCGCACTAGCGGGGGAACCGCCGGGGAGCTGTTTTTT.